This TCR beta chain was captured in a study of CD8 T cells in ankylosing spondylitis. Broader study findings: Clones tied to disease were said to be significantly enriched in matched ankylosing spondylitis synovial fluid. Ankylosing spondylitis blood appeared to carry a characteristic TCR beta motif of several highly homologous variants.

TCRdb called the 5' RACE reads again in MiXCR, with one record for every CDR3 protein. The sample has approximately 150,000 distinct CDR3 sequences; roughly a third are singletons. The V gene end was trimmed by 5 bases and the J gene end by 0 bases; junction bases not matched to a gene: 13. Germline assignment: CDR1 MDHEN and CDR2 SYDVKM. This CDR3 region has 19 residues. With regard to this clonotype: No antigen is known for it.

The clonotype comes from a male donor with ankylosing spondylitis. The chain has TRBV28 and TRBJ2-6; 7 nucleotides match TRBD1. The sequenced material came from synovial fluid, either unsorted or a sorted T cell fraction (not recorded which). CDR3 coding DNA: TGTGCCAGCAGTCTCAGTCGGGCAGGGGGTGCCTCTGGGGCCAACGTCCTGACTTTC. Protein: CASSLSRAGGASGANVLTF.